Listed below are T cell receptor beta chains from one sample, sequenced in a study of PD-1 blockade in classical Hodgkin lymphoma. The repertoire was sequenced with immunoSEQ multiplex PCR; TCRdb's copy has only in-frame clones and lacks some. The data show nearly 20,000 clones, with over 75% seen just once and about 40% held by the top ten. Source: peripheral blood mononuclear cells (PBMCs), taken before the fourth cycle of nivolumab. These receptors all come from a human donor with classical Hodgkin lymphoma. CDR3s leave out the opening cysteine and the closing phenylalanine or tryptophan. Rows may omit the clone size; those that give it use once, few, many or a size class.

CDR3 protein,CDR3 length,J gene,clone size,V gene
AWRAGFSGNTIY,12,TRBJ1-3,-,TRBV30
SAARGVHEQF,10,TRBJ2-1,-,TRBV29-1
ASSQEYRTYEQY,12,TRBJ2-7,-,TRBV14
ASSRVWRNTIY,11,TRBJ1-3,-,TRBV2
ASISGFSYNEQF,12,TRBJ2-1,-,TRBV6-1
ARRPFSTDTQY,11,TRBJ2-3,once,TRBV10-1
ASSQNREVTEAF,12,TRBJ1-1,-,TRBV18
ASSVGNVAYEQY,12,TRBJ2-7,few,TRBV9
ASSLAQHETQY,11,TRBJ2-5,-,TRBV5-8
ASKGGGFYNEQF,12,TRBJ2-1,once,TRBV2
ASSLAGGGQPLSYEQY,16,TRBJ2-7,-,TRBV7-6
ASRDSQNTEAF,11,TRBJ1-1,-,TRBV2
ASSYYPSATEAF,12,TRBJ1-1,-,TRBV6-5
ASSLVGPANTEAF,13,TRBJ1-1,-,TRBV5-1
AIMGILANTGELF,13,TRBJ2-2,-,TRBV10-3
ASRLSPSSYNEQF,13,TRBJ2-1,-,TRBV2
ASMSWGRMNEKLF,13,TRBJ1-4,-,TRBV19
AISEGSAYEQY,11,TRBJ2-7,-,TRBV19
AWRVGSQAADTQY,13,TRBJ2-3,-,TRBV30
ASSMGGTKLF,10,TRBJ1-4,-,TRBV19
ASKLWDTSYSYEQY,14,TRBJ2-7,-,TRBV27
ATSREGGTYEQY,12,TRBJ2-7,-,TRBV15
ASTHPQGEDEKLF,13,TRBJ1-4,-,TRBV23-1
ASGLRGDGTEAF,12,TRBJ1-1,-,TRBV2
ASSLGGYGYT,10,TRBJ1-2,medium-sized,TRBV13
ASSLDRGRNEQY,12,TRBJ2-7,-,TRBV5-1
ASGASGSPYNEQF,13,TRBJ2-1,few,TRBV7-7
ASSQPDRNTEAF,12,TRBJ1-1,few,TRBV4-1
ASSGGHGQGFSYEQY,15,TRBJ2-7,-,TRBV6-1
ASQAGNSGNTIY,12,TRBJ1-3,-,TRBV19
ASGGEYQPQH,10,TRBJ1-5,-,TRBV7-8
ASRVAQGYGYT,11,TRBJ1-2,-,TRBV27
ASSYGTHLWGYEQY,14,TRBJ2-7,few,TRBV4-1
ASSQTSGRNTDTQY,14,TRBJ2-3,-,TRBV5-1
ASSALPGQGAGDTQY,15,TRBJ2-3,-,TRBV9
ASRRGDTGELF,11,TRBJ2-2,once,TRBV7-2
ASSLDLYQPQH,11,TRBJ1-5,once,TRBV7-9
ASSSITRGNYGYT,13,TRBJ1-2,-,TRBV6-5
ASSLPGGPPEQF,12,TRBJ2-1,-,TRBV5-1
ASSKGGTSGRTDTQY,15,TRBJ2-3,-,TRBV21-1
AISEGRQTEAF,11,TRBJ1-1,-,TRBV10-3
SVEEDTSMADTQY,13,TRBJ2-3,-,TRBV29-1
ASSRQLNYGYT,11,TRBJ1-2,-,TRBV2
ASSLPSQETQY,11,TRBJ2-5,few,TRBV6-5
ASSLDGYRELF,11,TRBJ2-2,once,TRBV7-9
ASSLNYGYT,9,TRBJ1-2,few,TRBV19
ASSGPLRGETQY,12,TRBJ2-5,-,TRBV2